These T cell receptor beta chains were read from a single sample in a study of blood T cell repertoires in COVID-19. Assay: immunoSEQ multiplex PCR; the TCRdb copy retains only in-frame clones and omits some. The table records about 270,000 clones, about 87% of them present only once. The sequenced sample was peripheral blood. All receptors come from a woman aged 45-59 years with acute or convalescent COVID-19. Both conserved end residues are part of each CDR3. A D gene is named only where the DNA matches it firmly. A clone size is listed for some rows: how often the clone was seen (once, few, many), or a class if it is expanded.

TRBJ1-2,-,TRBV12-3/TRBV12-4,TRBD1,TGTGCCAGCAGCCAAGACAGGGGTAGTGGCTACACCTTC,CASSQDRGSGYTF
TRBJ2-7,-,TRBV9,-,TGTGCCAGCAGCGTGGGACTGGAGGTTTACGAGCAGTACTTC,CASSVGLEVYEQYF
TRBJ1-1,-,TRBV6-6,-,TGTGCCAGCACCAAGACAGCGAACACTGAAGCTTTCTTT,CASTKTANTEAFF
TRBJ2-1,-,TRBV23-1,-,TGCGCCAGCAGTCTAACGGATCCAAGGACAGCACTACACAATGAGCAGTTCTTC,CASSLTDPRTALHNEQFF
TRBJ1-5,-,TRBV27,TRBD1,TGTGCCAGCAGATTGTTCTCGGGACAGCTTTATCAGCCCCAGCATTTT,CASRLFSGQLYQPQHF
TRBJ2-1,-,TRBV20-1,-,TGCAGTGCTAGTAATAGCCAGAGACAGTACAATGAGCAGTTCTTC,CSASNSQRQYNEQFF
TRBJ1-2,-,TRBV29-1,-,TGCAGCGTTGAGGAGCCGGTAAAGAACTATGGCTACACCTTC,CSVEEPVKNYGYTF
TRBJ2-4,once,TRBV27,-,TGTGCCAGCACCTCGAGTGCGTTAGCCAAAAACATTCAGTACTTC,CASTSSALAKNIQYF
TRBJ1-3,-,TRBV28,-,TGTGCCAGCAGTTCAAGCGGTTTGGGGGCGGGGGAGAACACCATATATTTT,CASSSSGLGAGENTIYF
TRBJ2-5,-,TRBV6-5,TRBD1,TGTGCCAGCCATACCTGGGGGCAGGGGGATGAGACCCAGTACTTC,CASHTWGQGDETQYF
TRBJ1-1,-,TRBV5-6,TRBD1,TGTGCCAGCAGAAGACAGGGAGGACCGCAAGCTTTCTTT,CASRRQGGPQAFF
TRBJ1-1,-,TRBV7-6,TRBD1,TGTGCCAGCAGCTACGATCTGACAGGGAGGAACACTGAAGCTTTCTTT,CASSYDLTGRNTEAFF
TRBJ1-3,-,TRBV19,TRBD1,TGTGCCAGTAGTATCGACAGGGGATCTGGAAACACCATATATTTT,CASSIDRGSGNTIYF
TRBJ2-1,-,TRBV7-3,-,TGTGCCAGCAGCCCCCGGCCACGCGGGGCACCGTACAATGAGCAGTTCTTC,CASSPRPRGAPYNEQFF
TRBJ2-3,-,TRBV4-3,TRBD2,TGCGCCAGCAGCCACCATCTAGCGGATCGCACAGATACGCAGTATTTT,CASSHHLADRTDTQYF
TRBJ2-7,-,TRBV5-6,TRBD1,TGTGCCAGCAGTCTCGGACAGGGCGAGCAGTACTTC,CASSLGQGEQYF
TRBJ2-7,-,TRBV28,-,TGTGCCAGCAGTCTGGACTGGGCTACGAGCTCGTACTTC,CASSLDWATSSYF
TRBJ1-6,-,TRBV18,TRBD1,TGTGCCAGCTCACGGGACAGGGGGGGTTCACCCCTCCACTTT,CASSRDRGGSPLHF
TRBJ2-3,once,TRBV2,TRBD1,TGTGCCAGCAGTTCGACAGGGTGGTTAGATACGCAGTATTTT,CASSSTGWLDTQYF